Each of the 16 T cell receptor beta chains below was sequenced from the same sample in a study of blood T cell repertoires in COVID-19. Assay used: immunoSEQ multiplex PCR; TCRdb lists only in-frame clones, some missing. The table has 150,000 to 200,000 clones, around 90% seen once. Sequences were obtained from peripheral blood. These receptors came from a human donor in a cohort sampled during active COVID-19.

The V and J genes are TRBV7-8 and TRBJ1-3; D is uncertain. The CDR3 loop spans 15 amino acids. Trimming shortened V by 5 bases and J by 4 bases, and 15 bases separated the two germline ends. CDR1 SGHVS and CDR2 FQNEAQ come from the germline V gene. The CDR3 DNA follows: TGTGCCAGCAGCCCCCTGGGCCGAAGCGGAAACACCATATATTTT. Its protein is CASSPLGRSGNTIYF.

This clone was counted a few times. This sequence joins TRBV5-8 and TRBJ2-5, with 11 bases aligning to TRBD2. From germline, CDR1 is SGHTS and CDR2 YDEGEE. The CDR3 spans 16 residues. Unmatched junction bases numbered 6, after V lost 3 bases and J lost 2 bases. DNA of the CDR3: TGTGCCAGCAGCTCCCGACTAGCGGGGTATCAAGAGACCCAGTACTTC. Protein sequence: CASSSRLAGYQETQYF.

The chain joins TRBV15 to TRBJ2-6, with D perhaps TRBD2 (5 bases). Trimming shortened V by 0 bases and J by 1 base, and 7 bases separated the two germline ends. CDR1 is LNHNV, CDR2 YYDKDF, per germline (reference sequence). The CDR3 is 16 amino acids. CDR3 region: CATSRDSGSGANVLTF. The CDR3, as DNA: TGTGCCACCAGCAGAGATTCGGGATCTGGGGCCAACGTCCTGACTTTC.

The V gene is TRBV5-6, the J gene TRBJ2-7; D uncertain. The CDR3 spans 13 residues. Germline CDR1 SGHDT, CDR2 YYEEEE. V shed 1 base and J shed 3 bases, with 8 bases lying between them. CDR3 residues: CASSLSPYYEQYF. In DNA, the CDR3 is TGTGCCAGCAGCTTGTCTCCCTACTACGAGCAGTACTTC.

For the CDR3, the DNA is TGTGCCAGCAGTGAGGGACAGGGTAGAACCTATGGCTACACCTTC. It codes for CASSEGQGRTYGYTF. The V gene is TRBV2, the J gene TRBJ1-2; 9 bases map to TRBD1. The ends lost 3 bases at V and 4 bases at J; junction bases unmatched: 6. Germline V CDR1 and CDR2: SNHLY, FYNNEI. The CDR3 is made up of 15 amino acids.

This chain's CDR3 is CASLSGAGNTIYF. The CDR3 DNA reads as TGTGCCAGCTTGTCAGGGGCTGGAAACACCATATATTTT. This rearrangement joins TRBV6-6 to TRBJ1-3; D may be TRBD1 (6 bases). The CDR3 consists of 13 residues. Trimming shortened V by 8 bases and J by 2 bases, and 10 bases separated the two germline ends. Looked up from germline, CDR1 is MNHNY and CDR2 is SVGAGI (reference sequence).

The rearrangement links TRBV12-5 to TRBJ1-1; TRBD1 agrees at 8 bases. The ends lost 1 base at V and 8 bases at J; junction bases unmatched: 3. The germline V gene encodes CDR1 LGHNT and CDR2 FRNRAP. The length of the CDR3 is 13 residues. CDR3 residues: CASGLGTGMEAFF. Here the CDR3 DNA reads TGTGCTAGTGGTTTGGGGACAGGGATGGAAGCTTTCTTT.

The chain employs TRBV4-1 and TRBJ2-3, with D perhaps TRBD2 (5 bases). Germline V gene lookup returns CDR1 MGHRA and CDR2 YSYEKL. V was cut by 0 bases and J by 4 bases, with 14 bases left in between. This CDR3 is 16 amino acids long. CDR3 bases: TGCGCCAGCAGCCAAGAGGAACTAGTAGGTCCAGATACGCAGTATTTT. Protein sequence: CASSQEELVGPDTQYF.

The V call is TRBV30, the J call TRBJ1-2; possible D gene TRBD1, 6 bases. The germline CDR1 and CDR2 sequences are GTSNPN and SVGIG (reference sequence). Trimming shortened V by 0 bases and J by 4 bases, and 9 bases separated the two germline ends. This CDR3 spans 13 amino acids. The CDR3 DNA sequence: TGTGCCTGGAGTGTACAGGGATTCTATGGCTACACCTTC. Protein: CAWSVQGFYGYTF.

The chain couples TRBV13 to TRBJ2-4; D is undetermined. Trimming shortened V by 6 bases and J by 2 bases, and 14 bases separated the two germline ends. CDR3 length: 15 amino acids. From germline, CDR1 is PRHDT and CDR2 FYEKMQ (reference sequence). The CDR3 is CASRSWVEPKNIQYF. The CDR3 DNA follows: TGTGCCAGCAGGAGTTGGGTGGAGCCCAAAAACATTCAGTACTTC.

The genes are TRBV7-2 and TRBJ1-2; a weak D match, TRBD1 (5 bases). Germline V gene sequence: CDR1 SGHTA, CDR2 FQGNSA. The V end was cut by 3 bases, the J end by 5 bases, with 13 bases between. CDR3 size: 14 residues. The CDR3: CASSLGGRSYGYTF. The CDR3 DNA is TGTGCCAGCAGCTTGGGGGGACGGAGTTATGGCTACACCTTC.

In nucleotides, the CDR3 is TGTGCCAGCAGCCGGGACAGGGATTTTGGCTACACCTTC. Encoded protein: CASSRDRDFGYTF. This chain joins TRBV11-2 and TRBJ1-2; TRBD1 agrees at 9 bases. Losses at the gene ends were 5 bases for V and 7 bases for J; bases not matched to a gene: 5. Germline V gene sequence: CDR1 SGHAT, CDR2 FQNNGV. This CDR3 region has 13 residues.

In nucleotides, the CDR3 is TGTGCCAGTAGTATAGAAGGGGGTTCCTACAATGAGCAGTTCTTC. Translating it yields CASSIEGGSYNEQFF. The genes are TRBV19 and TRBJ2-1, with D maybe TRBD1 (6 bases). The germline CDR1 and CDR2 sequences are LNHDA and SQIVND (reference sequence). The length of the CDR3 is 15 residues. With 0 bases removed from V and 1 base from J, the gap between germline ends came to 7 bases.

In this sample, this clone turned up once. The chain uses TRBV28 and TRBJ1-4, with TRBD1 matching over 10 bases. V lost 5 bases to trimming and J lost 0 bases; unmatched junction nucleotides: 9. Germline-derived CDR1 and CDR2 are MDHEN and SYDVKM. The CDR3 totals 18 residues. The CDR3 reads CASSRDRGSLSTNEKLFF. In DNA, the CDR3 is TGTGCCAGCAGTCGGGACAGGGGTTCCCTTTCAACTAATGAAAAACTGTTTTTT.

The chain couples TRBV7-9 to TRBJ2-7, with TRBD1 identical over 10 bases. Germline V gene sequence: CDR1 SEHNR, CDR2 FQNEAQ (reference sequence). The V segment lost 4 bases and the J segment 5 bases; nucleotides outside the gene matches: 5. This CDR3 spans 14 amino acids. The CDR3 DNA reads as TGTGCCAGCAGCTGGGACAGGGGAAGCGACGAGCAGTACTTC. Amino acids: CASSWDRGSDEQYF.

V gene TRBV7-2 combines with J gene TRBJ2-2; 15 nucleotides agree with TRBD2. Germline V gene data show CDR1 as SGHTA and CDR2 as FQGNSA. J lost 3 bases, V lost 5 bases, and 4 bases had no gene match. This CDR3 is 17 amino acids long. Here the CDR3 reads CASSGLAGGPDTGELFF. The CDR3 coding sequence is TGTGCCAGCAGCGGACTAGCGGGGGGGCCGGACACCGGGGAGCTGTTTTTT.